The present TCR beta chain was sequenced within a study of blood T cell repertoires in COVID-19. Across the study: COVID-19 samples from acute and convalescent phases originated in the United States, Italy and Spain.

This CDR3 has 12 residues. Trimming took off 4 bases at V and 9 bases at J, with 7 bases between the two ends. Germline values: CDR1 MDHEN, CDR2 SYDVKM. TCRdb's table, derived via immunoSEQ multiplex PCR, lists solely in-frame clones and lacks some. The sample has 130,000 to 150,000 clones, around four fifths seen once. This TCR derives from a woman between 35 and 50 years old with active or convalescent COVID-19. The source material was peripheral blood. This chain links TRBV28 with TRBJ1-6, with D unclear. In DNA form, the CDR3 reads TGTGCCAGCAGTTCGGAGTTTTCACCCCTCCACTTT. As protein: CASSSEFSPLHF. The full variable domain, completed using reference TRBV28 and TRBJ1-6, is DVKVTQSSRYLVKRTGEKVFLECVQDMDHENMFWYRQDPGLGLRLIYFSYDVKMKEKGDIPEGYSVSREKKERFSLILESASTNQTSMYLCASSSEFSPLHFGNGTRLTVT.